A single sample gave rise to the 28 T cell receptor beta chains below, sequenced in a study of a mutant IDH1 vaccine in newly diagnosed glioma. Their cognate antigens are unknown. The method was immunoSEQ multiplex PCR; TCRdb's version includes in-frame clones alone and lacks a portion of them. There are more than 25,000 clones in the sample; approximately 79% occur only once, and around 7.2% lies in the top ten. The time point here: week 5, during vaccination. A single vaccine dose contained 300 ug of mutant IDH1 20-mer peptide, and topical imiquimod was used with it. The sequencing used PBMCs, collected from a glioma patient whose treatment included an IDH1 peptide vaccine. The receptor source for this set is a man aged 40-55 years with glioma. Some clones in this sample may be carry-over from other donors' samples.

The chain couples TRBV11-2 to TRBJ1-2; maybe TRBD1 (5 bases). From germline, CDR1 is SGHAT and CDR2 FQNNGV. The CDR3 totals 15 residues. Trimming shortened V by 4 bases and J by 6 bases, and 18 bases separated the two germline ends. The CDR3 is CASSSNRQSPHGYTF. The CDR3 DNA reads as TGTGCCAGCAGCTCGAACCGACAGTCTCCTCATGGCTACACCTTC.

The chain recombines TRBV10-2 with TRBJ2-2, with D possibly TRBD1 on 6 matching bases. Germline values: CDR1 WSHSY, CDR2 SAAADI. Deletions cut 3 bases from V and 5 bases from J, with 13 bases between. The CDR3 runs 15 residues. This CDR3 reads CASSEVGGATGELFF. The CDR3, as DNA: TGCGCCAGCAGTGAAGTTGGGGGCGCGACCGGGGAGCTGTTTTTT.

The chain recombines TRBV7-7 with TRBJ2-7; the D gene is possibly TRBD1 (5 bases). The CDR3 runs 17 residues. Germline V CDR1 and CDR2: SSHAT, FNYEAQ (reference sequence). V was pared by 1 base and J by 3 bases, with 19 bases between. CDR3 nucleotide sequence: TGTGCCAGCAGCTTAGGATCCCCAGGGCAGATACACTACGAGCAGTACTTC. Translation: CASSLGSPGQIHYEQYF.

This clone was seen just once. The junction and the germline gene differ at one end; a read error may be behind it. The chain recombines TRBV18 with TRBJ1-5, with D hard to call. The CDR3 contains 15 residues. Per germline, CDR1 KGHSH and CDR2 LQKENI. CDR3 nucleotides: TGTGCCAGCTCACCACAGGCAGATAGCAACCAGCCCCAGCATTTT. Amino acid sequence: CASSPQADSNQPQHF.

The rearrangement joins TRBV19 to TRBJ1-3; 9 nucleotides line up with TRBD1. The V and J ends lost 9 bases and 1 base, in that order; junction bases with no gene match: 7. This CDR3 comprises 15 residues. From germline, CDR1 is LNHDA and CDR2 SQIVND (reference sequence). For the CDR3, the DNA is TGTGCCAGCCGAGACAGGGGGAGGTCTGGAAACACCATATATTTT. It is translated as CASRDRGRSGNTIYF.

The chain employs TRBV5-1 and TRBJ1-2; 8 bases fit TRBD1. CDR1 is SGHRS and CDR2 is YFSETQ in the germline V gene. V trimming: 0 bases; J trimming: 8 bases; junction bases outside the gene matches: 15. The CDR3 runs 17 residues. CDR3 sequence reads: CASSLAGAGGTQAGYTF. The CDR3 region has the DNA TGCGCCAGCAGCTTGGCGGGGGCAGGGGGCACCCAAGCGGGCTACACCTTC.

The chain joins TRBV7-9 to TRBJ2-7; the match to TRBD2 covers 7 bases. The CDR3 totals 15 residues. Germline assignment: CDR1 SEHNR and CDR2 FQNEAQ (reference sequence). The trim removed 5 bases at V and 2 bases at J, leaving 9 bases unmatched. This CDR3 is CASSRSGVGPYEQYF. DNA of the CDR3: TGTGCCAGCAGCCGGAGCGGGGTAGGCCCCTACGAGCAGTACTTC.

This chain joins TRBV9 and TRBJ2-6; D perhaps matches TRBD1 (5 bases). The CDR3 contains 16 residues. V lost 3 bases and J 1 base, leaving 11 bases between the germline ends. Germline CDR1 reads SGDLS; CDR2 reads YYNGEE. CDR3 in DNA: TGTGCCAGCAGCGCGTCAGGGTTTTCTGGGGCCAACGTCCTGACTTTC. It yields the protein CASSASGFSGANVLTF.

The genes are TRBV29-1 and TRBJ2-2, with D possibly being TRBD1 (5 bases). Per the germline V gene, CDR1 is SQVTM and CDR2 is ANQGSEA. Trimming cost V 3 bases and J 5 bases, with 7 bases left between them. The CDR3 has 12 amino acids. The CDR3 sequence: CSVDRGTGELFF. CDR3 DNA: TGCAGCGTTGATAGGGGAACCGGGGAGCTGTTTTTT.

The chain couples TRBV6-6 to TRBJ1-1, with D perhaps matching TRBD1 (5 bases). There are 13 residues in the CDR3. Deletions cut 0 bases from V and 4 bases from J, with 6 bases between. The germline gives CDR1 MNHNY, CDR2 SVGAGI (reference sequence). CDR3 amino acids: CASSYSGGTEAFF. The CDR3 DNA reads as TGTGCCAGCAGTTACTCCGGGGGCACTGAAGCTTTCTTT.

V gene TRBV7-9 combines with J gene TRBJ2-3; tentatively, D is TRBD1 (6 bases). In germline, CDR1 is SEHNR, CDR2 FQNEAQ (reference sequence). Trimming pared 5 bases from V and 2 bases from J, leaving 14 bases between. The CDR3 is made up of 15 amino acids. The CDR3 coding sequence is TGTGCCAGCAGCATAGACAGGTCCTCCACAGATACGCAGTATTTT. Amino acids: CASSIDRSSTDTQYF.

The chain has TRBV5-1 and TRBJ1-6; 9 bases match TRBD1. The CDR3 contains 13 residues. The J segment lost 9 bases and the V segment lost 4 bases, leaving 2 bases of the junction unmatched. Germline V lookup: CDR1 SGHRS, CDR2 YFSETQ. The chain's CDR3 is CASSRTGASPLHF. The DNA for the CDR3 is TGCGCCAGCAGCCGGACAGGGGCTTCACCCCTCCACTTT.

V gene TRBV10-2 combines with J gene TRBJ1-2; D gene unclear. Germline assignment: CDR1 WSHSY and CDR2 SAAADI. Trimming left V 0 bases short and J 7 bases short, with 6 bases between. CDR3 length: 12 residues. DNA for the CDR3: TGCGCCAGCAGTGAGTCGGGAGGTGGCTACACCTTC. Translated: CASSESGGGYTF.

This clone was observed a single time. The CDR3 DNA is TGTGCCAGTAGTTTGGGGACAGCCCAGGGCCCTGAAGCTTTCTTT. Protein product: CASSLGTAQGPEAFF. This chain uses TRBV19 with TRBJ1-1; TRBD1 matches 7 bases. The V segment lost 5 bases and the J segment 6 bases; nucleotides outside the gene matches: 12. The CDR3 sequence is 15 residues long. Germline loops: CDR1 LNHDA, CDR2 SQIVND (reference sequence).

This sequence joins TRBV4-3 and TRBJ2-3, with no clear D. Germline CDR1 LGHNA, CDR2 YSLEER. This CDR3 comprises 15 residues. The V and J ends lost 4 bases and 6 bases respectively, with 17 bases between them. In DNA form, the CDR3 reads TGCGCCAGCAGCCGTCTCCGAGACCACGGGGATACGCAGTATTTT. It is translated as CASSRLRDHGDTQYF.

The J gene is TRBJ2-5, the V gene TRBV10-3, with D perhaps TRBD2 (6 bases). The CDR3 is made up of 15 amino acids. V lost 6 bases and J lost 2, with 16 bases in between. Germline CDR1 reads ENHRY; CDR2 reads SYGVKD. This chain's CDR3 is CAISEGGAGQETQYF. The CDR3 DNA is TGTGCCATCAGCGAGGGTGGTGCGGGGCAAGAGACCCAGTACTTC.

This clone occurred a few times. The CDR3: CASTLGLSSYNEQFF. The CDR3 coding sequence is TGTGCCAGCACCTTGGGCCTTAGCTCCTACAATGAGCAGTTCTTC. The chain couples TRBV7-2 to TRBJ2-1; D ambiguous. CDR3 length: 15 amino acids. Trimming cost V 7 bases and J 0 bases, with 13 bases left between them. The germline V gene has CDR1 SGHTA and CDR2 FQGNSA.

This chain joins TRBV4-1 and TRBJ1-2; no firm D call. CDR1 and CDR2 from the germline V gene are MGHRA and YSYEKL. The CDR3 extends over 11 amino acids. The CDR3, as DNA: TGCTCCTTCTTTTATAACTATGGCTACACCTTC. This codes for CSFFYNYGYTF.

The chain couples TRBV6-5 to TRBJ1-1; D is perhaps TRBD1 (6 bases). V was trimmed by 7 bases and J by 5 bases, leaving 17 bases between them. CDR3 size: 14 residues. Germline values: CDR1 MNHEY, CDR2 SVGAGI. The CDR3 loop reads CASNRGTLGTEAFF. In nucleotides, the CDR3 is TGTGCCAGCAACCGAGGGACATTGGGAACTGAAGCTTTCTTT.

The chain combines TRBV5-1 with TRBJ1-1; D is ambiguous. Deletions cut 1 base from V and 1 base from J, with 5 bases between. Germline V gene lookup returns CDR1 SGHRS and CDR2 YFSETQ. The CDR3 has 13 residues. CDR3 DNA: TGCGCCAGCAGCTTGTCCGAGAACACTGAAGCTTTCTTT. Its translation is CASSLSENTEAFF.

The rearrangement links TRBV29-1 to TRBJ2-7; a weak D match, TRBD2 (6 bases). Germline loops: CDR1 SQVTM, CDR2 ANQGSEA. This CDR3 has 14 residues. V lost 0 bases and J lost 0, with 9 bases in between. CDR3 region: CSVEDGGISYEQYF. In DNA form, the CDR3 reads TGCAGCGTTGAAGACGGAGGGATCTCCTACGAGCAGTACTTC.

The gene calls are TRBV11-2 and TRBJ1-2; no clear D gene. The V end was cut by 0 bases, the J end by 4 bases, with 9 bases between. Germline lookup yields CDR1 SGHAT and CDR2 FQNNGV. The length of the CDR3 is 14 residues. CDR3 coding DNA: TGTGCCAGCAGCTTAGATCTTGACTTCTATGGCTACACCTTC. Its protein is CASSLDLDFYGYTF.

The rearrangement links TRBV6-6 to TRBJ1-5; D gene ambiguous. V was clipped by 6 bases and J by 6 bases, with 18 bases between them. The CDR3 consists of 15 residues. Germline CDR1 is MNHNY and CDR2 is SVGAGI (reference sequence). In nucleotides, the CDR3 is TGTGCCAGCAGGGACGGACGGCGTGAAGGTCAGCCCCAGCATTTT. Translated: CASRDGRREGQPQHF.

This chain connects TRBV7-9 to TRBJ2-7; D is possibly TRBD1 (6 bases). Trimming left V 4 bases short and J 2 bases short, with 12 bases between. The CDR3 has 14 amino acids. CDR1 and CDR2 (germline): SEHNR, FQNEAQ (reference sequence). The CDR3 is CASSSGTPAYEQYF. The CDR3 nucleotides are TGTGCCAGCAGCTCTGGGACACCAGCCTACGAGCAGTACTTC.

The chain joins TRBV5-1 to TRBJ2-3, with D uncertain. Germline V gives CDR1 SGHRS, CDR2 YFSETQ. Trimming shortened V by 3 bases and J by 3 bases, and 17 bases separated the two germline ends. This CDR3 spans 16 amino acids. As DNA, the CDR3 is TGCGCCAGCAGCTGGTATGCGTCCCTCTGGACAGATACGCAGTATTTT. Translation gives CASSWYASLWTDTQYF. Variable domain in full (rest from reference TRBV5-1 and TRBJ2-3): KAGVTQTPRYLIKTRGQQVTLSCSPISGHRSVSWYQQTPGQGLQFLFEYFSETQRNKGNFPGRFSGRQFSNSRSEMNVSTLELGDSALYLCASSWYASLWTDTQYFGPGTRLTVL.

This chain connects TRBV2 to TRBJ1-2, with 7 bases matching TRBD1. Trimming removed 1 base from V and 5 bases from J; junction bases left unmatched: 1. The CDR3 has 13 amino acids. CDR1 is SNHLY and CDR2 is FYNNEI in the germline V gene. The CDR3 bases are TGTGCCAGCAGTGAAGACAGGGGTTATGGCTACACCTTC. The encoded protein is CASSEDRGYGYTF. The variable domain in full, completed from reference TRBV2 and TRBJ1-2, reads EPEVTQTPSHQVTQMGQEVILRCVPISNHLYFYWYRQILGQKVEFLVSFYNNEISEKSEIFDDQFSVERPDGSNFTLKIRSTKLEDSAMYFCASSEDRGYGYTFGSGTRLTVV.

Comments on this clone: One base away lies a much larger clone, so this may be a sequencing read error. This chain links TRBV30 with TRBJ1-1; D not resolved. The ends were cut back, 5 bases at V and 1 base at J, with 11 bases in the middle. The CDR3 sequence is 13 residues long. Germline V CDR1 and CDR2: GTSNPN, SVGIG (reference sequence). Here the CDR3 reads CAWPVHPNTEAFF. The CDR3 DNA sequence: TGTGCCTGGCCAGTGCACCCGAACACTGAAGCTTTCTTT. Filled out from reference TRBV30 and TRBJ1-1, the complete variable domain reads SQTIHQWPATLVQPVGSPLSLECTVEGTSNPNLYWYRQAAGRGLQLLFYSVGIGQISSEVPQNLSASRPQDRQFILSSKKLLLSDSGFYLCAWPVHPNTEAFFGQGTRLTVV.

The V gene is TRBV23-1, the J gene TRBJ2-6; the D is unclear. TRBV23-1 is an ORF; its function is uncertain. This CDR3 has 15 amino acids. V lost 1 base and J lost 2, with 6 bases in between. This chain's CDR3 is CASSQYQPGANVLTF. CDR3 nucleotides: TGCGCCAGCAGTCAATACCAGCCTGGGGCCAACGTCCTGACTTTC.